The 6 T cell receptor beta chains below come from one sample, sequenced in a study of T cells in Graves' hyperthyroidism and ophthalmopathy. TCR beta CDR3 sequences were amplified from RNA transcripts. The study used the HTBI primer set for a first-round RT-PCR of the TCR CDR3. Each CDR3 protein gets one entry after TCRdb re-called the multiplex PCR reads with MiXCR. Of fewer than 600,000 distinct CDR3 sequences listed, 12% to 15% are singletons. The sample taken for sequencing was blood. These receptors were taken from a woman aged 40 to 50 with Graves' hyperthyroidism.

Of note for this clonotype: Germline is not matched at one junction end, which may reflect a read error. V and J are TRBV10-3 and TRBJ2-2; TRBD2 might be the D (6 bases). The CDR3 length is 18 residues. The germline gives CDR1 ENHRY, CDR2 SYGVKD. The CDR3 is CAISDNLAGGPNTGELVF. CDR3 DNA sequence: TGTGCCATCAGTGATAACCTAGCAGGAGGGCCCAACACCGGGGAGCTGGTTTTT.

The V call is TRBV19, the J call TRBJ1-6; D is ambiguous. This CDR3 has 17 residues. CDR1 is LNHDA, CDR2 SQIVND, per germline (reference sequence). V lost 5 bases and J 8 bases, leaving 22 bases between the germline ends. CDR3 protein: CASSSPRTGSLDSPLHF. The CDR3 coding sequence is TGTGCCAGTAGTTCCCCGCGGACGGGATCCCTGGATTCACCCCTCCACTTT.

At least ten counts were recorded for this clonotype. The V and J genes are TRBV2 and TRBJ1-2; 9 nucleotides align to TRBD1. Germline V lookup: CDR1 SNHLY, CDR2 FYNNEI. V lost 4 bases and J lost 2; bases outside the gene matches: 2. This CDR3 has 14 amino acids. The CDR3 coding sequence is TGTGCCAGCAGTGGACAGGGGGAGAACTATGGCTACACCTTC. Translating it yields CASSGQGENYGYTF.

In its sample, this clonotype was seen many times. The genes are TRBV2 and TRBJ2-3; D may be TRBD2 (6 bases). This CDR3 contains 17 residues. Germline-derived CDR1 and CDR2 are SNHLY and FYNNEI. Deletions cut 5 bases from V and 2 bases from J, with 20 bases between. CDR3 in amino acids: CASSSTGGLANTDTQYF. CDR3 nucleotides: TGTGCCAGCAGTTCCACCGGAGGGCTAGCGAACACAGATACGCAGTATTTT.

The table lists this clonotype with many counts. The gene calls are TRBV5-1 and TRBJ2-5, with D perhaps TRBD2 (5 bases). The CDR3 extends over 15 amino acids. Germline assignment: CDR1 SGHRS and CDR2 YFSETQ. Trimming removed 4 bases at V and 3 bases at J, with 16 bases between. CDR3 bases: TGCGCCAGCAGCCCTCGGGGTGCTGGGGAAGAGACCCAGTACTTC. Translation: CASSPRGAGEETQYF.

This clonotype was counted ten times or more. V gene TRBV12-3 or TRBV12-4 combines with J gene TRBJ2-5; TRBD2 aligns across 9 bases. V shed 5 bases, J shed 5 bases, and the junction held 15 bases outside the gene matches. The CDR3 is 17 residues long. CDR3 in amino acids: CASSPPREAGGKETQYF. CDR3 DNA sequence: TGTGCCAGCAGTCCTCCACGAGAAGCGGGAGGAAAGGAGACCCAGTACTTC.